Presented here are 25 T cell receptor beta chains from one specimen sequenced in a study of T cell changes during pregnancy in multiple sclerosis. TCRdb's copy holds only in-frame clones and misses some; the assay was immunoSEQ multiplex PCR. The sample carries around 38,000 clones, 80% to 95% recorded once. The sample consisted of CD8+ T cells from peripheral blood mononuclear cells, taken in the third trimester of pregnancy. Every receptor here comes from a female donor with multiple sclerosis, enrolled in a pregnancy study.

This clone was found once. This rearrangement joins TRBV11-3 to TRBJ2-7; D might be TRBD2 (6 bases). Per the germline V gene, CDR1 is SGHNT and CDR2 is YENEEA. V was cut by 0 bases and J by 0 bases, with 9 bases left in between. There are 15 residues in the CDR3. DNA for the CDR3: TGTGCCAGCAGCTTAGATCGGGAGAGCTCCTACGAGCAGTACTTC. It specifies CASSLDRESSYEQYF. The full variable domain, rest sourced from reference TRBV11-3 and TRBJ2-7, is EAGVVQSPRYKIIEKKQPVAFWCNPISGHNTLYWYLQNLGQGPELLIRYENEEAVDDSQLPKDRFSAERLKGVDSTLKIQPAELGDSAVYLCASSLDRESSYEQYFGPGTRLTVT.

This clone was recorded once. The chain joins TRBV18 to TRBJ2-7; D is uncertain. The germline V gene encodes CDR1 KGHSH and CDR2 LQKENI. The CDR3 length is 15 residues. Deletions cut 2 bases from V and 0 bases from J, with 11 bases between. CDR3 sequence reads: CASSPTAVSSYEQYF. Written as DNA, the CDR3 is TGTGCCAGCTCACCAACCGCCGTCAGCTCCTACGAGCAGTACTTC.

This clone appeared a few times. The DNA for the CDR3 is TGCAGCGTTGTGGGACCCGGGACAGGGAACACCGGGGAGCTGTTTTTT. Translation gives CSVVGPGTGNTGELFF. The chain recombines TRBV29-1 with TRBJ2-2; 8 nucleotides agree with TRBD1. V gave up 4 bases and J gave up 1 base; unmatched junction bases: 8. The germline gives CDR1 SQVTM, CDR2 ANQGSEA. CDR3 length: 16 residues.

The chain carries TRBV6-1 and TRBJ2-2; 10 positions agree with TRBD1. From germline, CDR1 is MNHNS and CDR2 SASEGT. The CDR3 consists of 15 residues. After removal of 6 bases from V and 6 bases from J, the junction contained 7 bases not matched to a gene. CDR3 sequence: CASSPGTGAPGELFF. CDR3 nucleotides: TGTGCCAGCAGCCCAGGGACAGGGGCCCCCGGGGAGCTGTTTTTT.

This chain joins TRBV6-5 and TRBJ2-5, with D possibly matching TRBD2 (6 bases). CDR3 length: 15 residues. The germline V gene encodes CDR1 MNHEY and CDR2 SVGAGI. The germline V and J ends were trimmed by 5 bases and 2 bases, with 15 bases remaining between them. As DNA, the CDR3 is TGTGCCAGCAGTCTTAGCCGCGGGACTCAAGAGACCCAGTACTTC. Protein: CASSLSRGTQETQYF.

V and J are TRBV6-5 and TRBJ2-7; 9 nucleotides agree with TRBD1. Germline V lookup: CDR1 MNHEY, CDR2 SVGAGI. The ends lost 4 bases at V and 7 bases at J; junction bases unmatched: 5. This CDR3 region has 13 residues. This CDR3 is CASSLGTGYEQYF. DNA for the CDR3: TGTGCCAGCAGTTTGGGGACAGGGTATGAGCAGTACTTC.

The genes are TRBV13 and TRBJ1-3; D not certain. Trimming left V 8 bases short and J 0 bases short, with 8 bases between. This CDR3 is 13 amino acids long. The germline V gene encodes CDR1 PRHDT and CDR2 FYEKMQ (reference sequence). CDR3 nucleotide sequence: TGTGCCAGCCAACCACTCTCTGGAAACACCATATATTTT. It is translated as CASQPLSGNTIYF. The complete variable domain, with remaining parts taken from reference TRBV13 and TRBJ1-3, reads AAGVIQSPRHLIKEKRETATLKCYPIPRHDTVYWYQQGPGQDPQFLISFYEKMQSDKGSIPDRFSAQQFSDYHSELNMSSLELGDSALYFCASQPLSGNTIYFGEGSWLTVV.

V and J are TRBV30 and TRBJ1-4; the match to TRBD1 covers 7 bases. The V gene's germline CDR1 is GTSNPN and CDR2 SVGIG (reference sequence). The length of the CDR3 is 12 residues. V shed 8 bases and J 4 bases; nucleotides not matched to a gene: 4. CDR3 protein: CAHRDSNEKLFF. Here the CDR3 DNA reads TGTGCCCACCGGGACAGTAATGAAAAACTGTTTTTT.

This clone has a single count. The chain recombines TRBV27 with TRBJ1-1, with D perhaps matching TRBD1 (5 bases). Germline lookup yields CDR1 MNHEY and CDR2 SMNVEV (reference sequence). CDR3 length: 14 residues. Trimming cost V 4 bases and J 1 base, with 10 bases left between them. DNA of the CDR3: TGTGCCAGCAGTTCGGGACTGTCGAACACTGAAGCTTTCTTT. It yields the protein CASSSGLSNTEAFF.

V usage is TRBV5-6 and J usage is TRBJ2-3; 13 bases align to TRBD2. Germline CDR1 SGHDT, CDR2 YYEEEE. This CDR3 contains 15 residues. V lost 2 bases, J lost 5 bases, and 2 bases stayed unmatched. This CDR3 reads CASSLLAGGLDTQYF. The CDR3 DNA follows: TGTGCCAGCAGCTTACTAGCGGGAGGGCTAGATACGCAGTATTTT.

On this clone itself: In the same sample, other DNA sequences code for this CDR3. The chain joins TRBV4-3 to TRBJ2-7; TRBD2 matches at 8 bases. J gave up 1 base and V 0 bases, and 2 bases lay outside the gene matches. The CDR3 consists of 15 residues. CDR1 is LGHNA, CDR2 YSLEER, per germline. CDR3 residues: CASSQETSGSYEQYF. The CDR3 DNA reads as TGCGCCAGCAGCCAAGAAACTAGCGGATCCTACGAGCAGTACTTC.

The gene calls are TRBV5-1 and TRBJ2-2, with a weak D call TRBD1 (5 bases). Trimming cost V 0 bases and J 5 bases, with 11 bases left between them. CDR3 length equals 15 residues. Germline V lookup: CDR1 SGHRS, CDR2 YFSETQ. CDR3 region: CASSLGQGGTGELFF. As DNA, the CDR3 is TGCGCCAGCAGCTTGGGGCAGGGTGGAACCGGGGAGCTGTTTTTT.

In this sample, this clone turned up a few times. The chain links TRBV28 to TRBJ2-3, with unresolved D. Between the trimmed V and J ends, which lost 3 bases and 6 bases, there was a span of 13 bases. The CDR3 spans 14 residues. Germline CDR1 and CDR2: MDHEN and SYDVKM. CDR3 sequence (DNA): TGTGCCAGCAGTTTCCTAGAGGCGTGGGATACGCAGTATTTT. Protein: CASSFLEAWDTQYF.

This chain joins TRBV19 and TRBJ2-3; 11 nucleotides line up with TRBD2. The CDR3 totals 15 residues. After removal of 6 bases from V and 7 bases from J, the junction contained 9 bases not matched to a gene. CDR1 is LNHDA and CDR2 is SQIVND in the germline V gene (reference sequence). The CDR3 DNA is TGTGCCAGTAGAGGGCCACTAGCGGGAGTAAATACGCAGTATTTT. Protein product: CASRGPLAGVNTQYF. The variable domain in full, with the rest retrieved from reference TRBV19 and TRBJ2-3, is DGGITQSPKYLFRKEGQNVTLSCEQNLNHDAMYWYRQDPGQGLRLIYYSQIVNDFQKGDIAEGYSVSREKKESFPLTVTSAQKNPTAFYLCASRGPLAGVNTQYFGPGTRLTVL.

V and J are TRBV10-3 and TRBJ2-1, with D perhaps TRBD2 (6 bases). CDR1 is ENHRY, CDR2 SYGVKD, per germline. V lost 3 bases and J 1 base, leaving 10 bases between the germline ends. The CDR3 is 15 amino acids. CDR3 nucleotide sequence: TGTGCCATCAGTGAATGGAGGGAGTCCTACAATGAGCAGTTCTTC. Translating it yields CAISEWRESYNEQFF.

J is TRBJ1-2 and V is TRBV4-1, with D uncertain. Trimming stripped 1 base from V and 4 bases from J, with 19 bases between. Germline assignment: CDR1 MGHRA and CDR2 YSYEKL. This CDR3 spans 17 amino acids. The CDR3 coding sequence is TGCGCCAGCAGCCAAGTGCCTGGCAGACAACTAGTCTATGGCTACACCTTC. Protein: CASSQVPGRQLVYGYTF.

This clone was picked up a small number of times. The J gene is TRBJ2-1, the V gene TRBV6-4; TRBD2 matches 7 bases. After removal of 0 bases from V and 8 bases from J, the junction contained 7 bases not matched to a gene. The CDR3 sequence is 15 residues long. Germline values: CDR1 MRHNA, CDR2 SNTAGT. The CDR3: CASSDSSGGVHEQFF. The DNA of the CDR3 is TGTGCCAGCAGTGACTCCTCGGGAGGTGTGCATGAGCAGTTCTTC.

The V call is TRBV19, the J call TRBJ2-1; D perhaps matches TRBD1 (5 bases). The CDR3 consists of 16 residues. Germline lookup yields CDR1 LNHDA and CDR2 SQIVND (reference sequence). The ends were cut back, 5 bases at V and 6 bases at J, with 20 bases in the middle. This chain's CDR3 is CASSPLWEQAGNEQFF. In DNA form, the CDR3 reads TGTGCCAGTAGTCCTTTATGGGAACAGGCCGGCAATGAGCAGTTCTTC. Based on the CDR3 plus reference TRBV19 and TRBJ2-1, the full variable domain is DGGITQSPKYLFRKEGQNVTLSCEQNLNHDAMYWYRQDPGQGLRLIYYSQIVNDFQKGDIAEGYSVSREKKESFPLTVTSAQKNPTAFYLCASSPLWEQAGNEQFFGPGTRLTVL.

The V and J genes are TRBV6-6 and TRBJ2-2; 12 nucleotides match TRBD2. From germline, CDR1 is MNHNY and CDR2 SVGAGI (reference sequence). V was clipped by 5 bases and J by 5 bases; unmatched bases: 6. CDR3 length: 16 residues. The CDR3 nucleotides are TGTGCCAGCAGTCCGACTAGCGGGAGAAGGACCGGGGAGCTGTTTTTT. Protein: CASSPTSGRRTGELFF.

The CDR3 sequence is CASSIPTARTWDNEQFF. CDR3 DNA: TGTGCCAGCAGTATCCCTACGGCGAGGACTTGGGACAATGAGCAGTTCTTC. The chain recombines TRBV2 with TRBJ2-1; perhaps TRBD2 as D (5 bases). V lost 5 bases and J 5 bases, leaving 22 bases between the germline ends. Germline lookup yields CDR1 SNHLY and CDR2 FYNNEI. There are 17 residues in the CDR3.

The V gene is TRBV4-1, the J gene TRBJ2-1; TRBD1 matches 9 bases. In germline, CDR1 is MGHRA, CDR2 YSYEKL. CDR3 length: 16 amino acids. The trim removed 1 base at V and 3 bases at J, leaving 4 bases unmatched. CDR3 sequence: CASSQVGTGHYNEQFF. In DNA form, the CDR3 reads TGCGCCAGCAGCCAAGTAGGGACAGGGCACTACAATGAGCAGTTCTTC.

This clone came up once. The chain links TRBV4-2 to TRBJ2-1; 8 bases map to TRBD2. Trimming cost V 0 bases and J 0 bases; bases outside gene matches: 4. Germline V CDR1 and CDR2: LGHNA, YNFKEQ. The CDR3 spans 17 residues. The CDR3 bases are TGTGCCAGCAGCCAAGATAACAGCGGGAGCTCCTACAATGAGCAGTTCTTC. This codes for CASSQDNSGSSYNEQFF.

The rearrangement joins TRBV19 to TRBJ2-1; 9 nucleotides match TRBD2. V was clipped by 3 bases and J by 0 bases; unmatched bases: 6. CDR1 is LNHDA, CDR2 SQIVND, per germline (reference sequence). This CDR3 comprises 17 residues. The CDR3 here is CASSMIAGDNSYNEQFF. CDR3 sequence (DNA): TGTGCCAGTAGTATGATAGCGGGAGACAACTCCTACAATGAGCAGTTCTTC.

The chain joins TRBV15 to TRBJ2-7, with D possibly matching TRBD1 (6 bases). Germline CDR1 and CDR2: LNHNV and YYDKDF (reference sequence). The CDR3 contains 16 residues. V was clipped by 0 bases and J by 1 base, with 13 bases between them. The CDR3 DNA reads as TGTGCCACCAGCAGAGATCGTGGCAGGGGTTCCTACGAGCAGTACTTC. Translation gives CATSRDRGRGSYEQYF.

This chain joins TRBV7-9 and TRBJ2-1; TRBD1 matches 7 bases. The CDR3 length is 15 residues. V gave up 5 bases and J gave up 3 bases; unmatched junction bases: 7. Germline V gene lookup returns CDR1 SEHNR and CDR2 FQNEAQ (reference sequence). CDR3 DNA: TGTGCCAGCAGCACCCGGGACAGTTTCTACAATGAGCAGTTCTTC. Encoded protein: CASSTRDSFYNEQFF.